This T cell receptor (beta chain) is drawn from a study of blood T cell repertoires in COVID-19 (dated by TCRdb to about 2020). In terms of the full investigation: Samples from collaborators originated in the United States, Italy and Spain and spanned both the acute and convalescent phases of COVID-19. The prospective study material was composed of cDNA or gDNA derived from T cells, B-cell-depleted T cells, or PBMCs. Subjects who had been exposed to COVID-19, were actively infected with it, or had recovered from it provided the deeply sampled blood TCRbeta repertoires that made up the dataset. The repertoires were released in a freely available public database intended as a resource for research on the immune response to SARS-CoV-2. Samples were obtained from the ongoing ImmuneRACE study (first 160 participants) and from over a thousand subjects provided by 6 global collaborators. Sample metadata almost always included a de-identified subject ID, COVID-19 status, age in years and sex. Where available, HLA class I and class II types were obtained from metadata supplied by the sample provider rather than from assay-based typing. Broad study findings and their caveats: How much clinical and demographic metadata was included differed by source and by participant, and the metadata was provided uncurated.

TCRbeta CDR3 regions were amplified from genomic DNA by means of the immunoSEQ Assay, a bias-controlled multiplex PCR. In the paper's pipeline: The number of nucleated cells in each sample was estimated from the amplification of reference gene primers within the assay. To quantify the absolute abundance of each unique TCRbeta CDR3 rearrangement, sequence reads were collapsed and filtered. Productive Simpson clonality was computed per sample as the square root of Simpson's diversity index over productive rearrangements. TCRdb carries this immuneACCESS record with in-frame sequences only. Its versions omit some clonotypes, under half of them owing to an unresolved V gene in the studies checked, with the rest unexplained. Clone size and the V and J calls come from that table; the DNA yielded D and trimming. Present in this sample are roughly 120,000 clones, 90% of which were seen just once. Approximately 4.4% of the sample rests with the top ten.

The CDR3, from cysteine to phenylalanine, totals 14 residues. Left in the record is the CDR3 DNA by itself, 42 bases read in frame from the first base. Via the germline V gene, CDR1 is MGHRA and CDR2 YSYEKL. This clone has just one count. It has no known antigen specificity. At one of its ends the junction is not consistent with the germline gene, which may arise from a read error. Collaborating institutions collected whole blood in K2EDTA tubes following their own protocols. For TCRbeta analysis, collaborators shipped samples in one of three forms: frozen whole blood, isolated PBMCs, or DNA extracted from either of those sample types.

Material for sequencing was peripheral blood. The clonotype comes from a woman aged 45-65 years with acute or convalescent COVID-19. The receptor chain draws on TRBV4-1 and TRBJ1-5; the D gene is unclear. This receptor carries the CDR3 CASSQEARNSAQHF. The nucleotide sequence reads TGCGCCAGCAGTCAAGAGGCCAGGAACTCGGCCCAGCATTTT.